The 26 T cell receptor beta chains given below trace back to one sample, sequenced in a study of control samples from healthy donors and cancer patients. Repertoires were generated with immunoSEQ multiplex PCR, while TCRdb's copy carries only in-frame clones and drops some. The data hold 60,000 to 75,000 clones, with 83% observed a single time. Material: blood. These TCRs come from a man aged 55 to 70 in good health.

This chain links TRBV5-6 with TRBJ1-6; 7 bases map to TRBD1. V shed 4 bases and J 10 bases; nucleotides not matched to a gene: 14. Germline CDR1 SGHDT, CDR2 YYEEEE. The CDR3 is 16 residues long. The CDR3 loop is CASSPGGQAGRSPLHF. The CDR3, as DNA: TGTGCCAGCAGCCCGGGAGGACAGGCCGGGAGGTCACCCCTCCACTTT.

This clone is a singleton in its sample. The chain joins TRBV28 to TRBJ1-3; D is unresolved. The CDR3 is made up of 14 amino acids. Germline V CDR1 and CDR2: MDHEN, SYDVKM. V was cut by 4 bases and J by 7 bases, with 14 bases left in between. The CDR3 nucleotides read TGTGCCAGCAGTTCCTGGCAGGTATGGAACACCATATATTTT. Its protein is CASSSWQVWNTIYF.

The chain links TRBV9 to TRBJ2-1; D unresolved. V lost 0 bases and J 6 bases, leaving 16 bases between the germline ends. Germline V gene lookup returns CDR1 SGDLS and CDR2 YYNGEE. The CDR3 runs to 16 residues. The CDR3 sequence: CASSVDRRPPLNEQFF. The CDR3 DNA follows: TGTGCCAGCAGCGTAGATAGAAGGCCCCCCCTCAATGAGCAGTTCTTC.

The CDR3 loop is CASRYTGSNEKLFF. For the CDR3, the DNA is TGTGCCAGCAGATATACAGGGAGTAATGAAAAACTGTTTTTT. This chain joins TRBV28 and TRBJ1-4, with D perhaps matching TRBD1 (6 bases). CDR1 is MDHEN and CDR2 is SYDVKM in the germline V gene. The CDR3 loop spans 14 amino acids. Trimming stripped 6 bases from V and 4 bases from J, with 12 bases between.

The chain links TRBV10-3 to TRBJ2-3; D gene unclear. The germline V gene encodes CDR1 ENHRY and CDR2 SYGVKD. This CDR3 is built from 13 residues. Trimming removed 4 bases at V and 2 bases at J, with 7 bases between. The CDR3 spells CAISGTNTDTQYF. CDR3 DNA: TGTGCCATCAGTGGTACTAACACAGATACGCAGTATTTT.

This sequence joins TRBV9 and TRBJ1-2; tentatively, D is TRBD1 (6 bases). The CDR3 is made up of 15 amino acids. Trimming shortened V by 1 base and J by 4 bases, and 14 bases separated the two germline ends. Germline CDR1 reads SGDLS; CDR2 reads YYNGEE. CDR3 in amino acids: CASSVFPEGGYGYTF. The CDR3 DNA follows: TGTGCCAGCAGCGTATTTCCGGAGGGGGGCTATGGCTACACCTTC.

The rearrangement uses TRBV4-3 and TRBJ2-2; TRBD2 matches at 10 bases. Losses at the gene ends were 0 bases for V and 6 bases for J; bases not matched to a gene: 10. CDR1 and CDR2 (germline): LGHNA, YSLEER. The CDR3 extends over 18 amino acids. CDR3 bases: TGCGCCAGCAGCCAAGATTGGTGGGCTAGCGGGAGCCCCGGGGAGCTGTTTTTT. Translated, it gives CASSQDWWASGSPGELFF.

This clone was counted a single time. V is TRBV6-1 and J is TRBJ1-5, with TRBD1 identical over 7 bases. This CDR3 comprises 16 residues. The V segment lost 3 bases and the J segment 3 bases; nucleotides outside the gene matches: 8. Germline V gene data show CDR1 as MNHNS and CDR2 as SASEGT. CDR3 in amino acids: CASSDIGGRLNQPQHF. The CDR3 DNA reads TGTGCCAGCAGTGATATAGGGGGCAGACTCAATCAGCCCCAGCATTTT.

The J gene is TRBJ2-3, the V gene TRBV7-3; possible D gene TRBD2, 5 bases. Trimming removed 5 bases at V and 2 bases at J, with 32 bases between. There are 21 residues in the CDR3. Per the germline V gene, CDR1 is SGHTA and CDR2 is FQGTGA. CDR3 DNA: TGTGCCAGCAGCCCCAGGAGCGGCGGGCAATACGCACCCTCTTTCACAGATACGCAGTATTTT. Translation: CASSPRSGGQYAPSFTDTQYF.

This clone was recorded only once. The CDR3 bases are TGCGCCAGCAGCCAAGTCAGAGGGGAAGGTCAGCCCCAGCATTTT. Its translation is CASSQVRGEGQPQHF. The gene calls are TRBV4-1 and TRBJ1-5, with a tentative D call TRBD1 (5 bases). Germline values: CDR1 MGHRA, CDR2 YSYEKL. This CDR3 is built from 15 residues. V was shortened by 1 base and J by 6 bases, with 13 bases between the two germline ends.

The J gene is TRBJ2-1, the V gene TRBV7-9; 12 bases line up with TRBD2. Trimming took 5 bases from V and 8 from J; bases not matched to a gene: 7. The germline V gene has CDR1 SEHNR and CDR2 FQNEAQ (reference sequence). This CDR3 region has 15 residues. The CDR3 here is CASSQTSGSRDEQFF. In DNA form, the CDR3 reads TGTGCCAGCAGCCAGACTAGCGGGAGTCGGGATGAGCAGTTCTTC.

This clone was recorded once. The rearrangement joins TRBV30 to TRBJ1-3; the match to TRBD1 covers 7 bases. V lost 4 bases to trimming and J lost 4 bases; unmatched junction nucleotides: 1. Per the germline V gene, CDR1 is GTSNPN and CDR2 is SVGIG (reference sequence). This CDR3 spans 12 amino acids. The CDR3 region is CAWTGGGNTIYF. In DNA form, the CDR3 reads TGTGCCTGGACAGGGGGAGGAAACACCATATATTTT.

The chain couples TRBV7-8 to TRBJ2-2; D is undetermined. This CDR3 spans 13 amino acids. CDR1 is SGHVS, CDR2 FQNEAQ, per germline. Trimming removed 3 bases from V and 7 bases from J, with 9 bases in between. CDR3 DNA: TGTGCCAGCAGCTTTCTGGCTAGCGGGGAGCTGTTTTTT. Translating gives CASSFLASGELFF.

The genes are TRBV7-9 and TRBJ2-7, with TRBD2 matching over 10 bases. The CDR3 length is 14 residues. V shed 5 bases and J 6 bases; nucleotides not matched to a gene: 7. The V gene's germline CDR1 is SEHNR and CDR2 FQNEAQ (reference sequence). CDR3 amino acids: CASSELAGAPEQYF. The CDR3 DNA reads TGTGCCAGCAGCGAGCTAGCGGGAGCCCCCGAGCAGTACTTC.

V usage is TRBV18 and J usage is TRBJ2-2; D is ambiguous. Germline V gene lookup returns CDR1 KGHSH and CDR2 LQKENI. This CDR3 contains 11 residues. Trimming cost V 2 bases and J 8 bases, with 3 bases left between them. The CDR3 spells CASSPTGELFF. The CDR3, as DNA: TGTGCCAGCTCACCAACTGGGGAGCTGTTTTTT. Drawing the rest from reference TRBV18 and TRBJ2-2, the complete variable domain is NAGVMQNPRHLVRRRGQEARLRCSPMKGHSHVYWYRQLPEEGLKFMVYLQKENIIDESGMPKERFSAEFPKEGPSILRIQQVVRGDSAAYFCASSPTGELFFGEGSRLTVL.

This chain connects TRBV5-4 to TRBJ2-1, with 10 bases identical to TRBD2. CDR3 length: 16 amino acids. Germline V gives CDR1 SGHNT, CDR2 YYREEE (reference sequence). With 0 bases clipped from V and 6 bases from J, the junction kept 6 bases outside the gene matches. CDR3 nucleotide sequence: TGTGCCAGCAGCTTGGGGAGCGGGAGGGCCTCCAATGAGCAGTTCTTC. This codes for CASSLGSGRASNEQFF.

The V gene is TRBV27, the J gene TRBJ2-7; D may be TRBD2 (6 bases). The V and J ends lost 6 bases and 5 bases respectively, with 20 bases between them. The CDR3 sequence is 15 residues long. Looked up from germline, CDR1 is MNHEY and CDR2 is SMNVEV (reference sequence). In DNA form, the CDR3 reads TGTGCCAGCAGGACCCTAGCGAGGACTAACGACGAGCAGTACTTC. Translation gives CASRTLARTNDEQYF.

This clone is a singleton in its sample. This chain links TRBV20-1 with TRBJ2-7; no clear D gene. V was shortened by 3 bases and J by 4 bases, with 7 bases between the two germline ends. The CDR3 length is 11 residues. Germline values: CDR1 DFQATT, CDR2 SNEGSKA (reference sequence). The CDR3 DNA sequence: TGCAGTGCTAGTATGGGGTACGAGCAGTACTTC. It specifies CSASMGYEQYF.

This chain uses TRBV7-2 with TRBJ1-6, with D maybe TRBD1 (5 bases). This CDR3 contains 15 residues. Germline V gene lookup returns CDR1 SGHTA and CDR2 FQGNSA. With 3 bases removed from V and 7 bases from J, the gap between germline ends came to 13 bases. This CDR3 reads CASSFSGGLNSPLHF. CDR3 DNA: TGTGCCAGCAGCTTCAGTGGGGGGTTAAATTCACCCCTCCACTTT.

The chain recombines TRBV11-3 with TRBJ2-1, with D uncertain. This CDR3 is built from 13 residues. Germline assignment: CDR1 SGHNT and CDR2 YENEEA. Trimming removed 0 bases from V and 7 bases from J, with 7 bases in between. The CDR3 DNA reads TGTGCCAGCAGCTTAGAGGCTACTAATGAGCAGTTCTTC. This codes for CASSLEATNEQFF.

The chain joins TRBV7-2 to TRBJ2-6, with D hard to call. This CDR3 has 16 amino acids. Germline CDR1 and CDR2: SGHTA and FQGNSA. Deletions cut 0 bases from V and 0 bases from J, with 6 bases between. The CDR3 region has the DNA TGTGCCAGCAGCTTAGCGCCGGTCTCTGGGGCCAACGTCCTGACTTTC. It yields the protein CASSLAPVSGANVLTF.

The chain uses TRBV9 and TRBJ2-2, with 8 nucleotides matching TRBD2. J gave up 6 bases and V 4 bases, and 11 bases lay outside the gene matches. Germline-derived CDR1 and CDR2 are SGDLS and YYNGEE. This CDR3 contains 16 residues. The CDR3 sequence is CASSPRGSGIAGELFF. CDR3 nucleotides: TGTGCCAGCAGCCCTCGAGGTAGCGGGATTGCCGGGGAGCTGTTTTTT.

This clone was recorded only once. This chain uses TRBV24-1 with TRBJ2-1; 14 bases are shared with TRBD2. Germline loops: CDR1 KGHDR, CDR2 SFDVKD. The V gene end was trimmed by 3 bases and the J gene end by 5 bases; junction bases not matched to a gene: 8. The CDR3 is 18 residues long. This CDR3 reads CATSDPSTSGRADNEQFF. Written as DNA, the CDR3 is TGTGCCACCAGTGATCCGTCGACTAGCGGGAGGGCCGACAATGAGCAGTTCTTC.

This clone occurred once. The chain is built from TRBV10-3 and TRBJ2-1; 7 bases map to TRBD2. The V segment lost 1 base and the J segment 8 bases; nucleotides outside the gene matches: 5. Germline CDR1 and CDR2: ENHRY and SYGVKD. The CDR3 contains 14 residues. Here the CDR3 DNA reads TGTGCCATCAGTGAGTTGGGCGGGAGTTATGAGCAGTTCTTC. Translated, it gives CAISELGGSYEQFF.

The rearrangement links TRBV4-3 to TRBJ2-5; no definite D call. The CDR3 runs 13 residues. CDR1 is LGHNA, CDR2 YSLEER, per germline. V shed 0 bases and J shed 4 bases, with 6 bases lying between them. CDR3 in DNA: TGCGCCAGCAGCCAAGATTCCCGAGAGACCCAGTACTTC. Translation gives CASSQDSRETQYF.

The chain carries TRBV24-1 and TRBJ2-1; no firm D call. The V end was cut by 3 bases, the J end by 5 bases, with 10 bases between. The CDR3 totals 14 residues. Germline CDR1 is KGHDR and CDR2 is SFDVKD. CDR3 nucleotides: TGTGCCACCAGTGATGCCGGGCCTCACAATGAGCAGTTCTTC. Its translation is CATSDAGPHNEQFF.